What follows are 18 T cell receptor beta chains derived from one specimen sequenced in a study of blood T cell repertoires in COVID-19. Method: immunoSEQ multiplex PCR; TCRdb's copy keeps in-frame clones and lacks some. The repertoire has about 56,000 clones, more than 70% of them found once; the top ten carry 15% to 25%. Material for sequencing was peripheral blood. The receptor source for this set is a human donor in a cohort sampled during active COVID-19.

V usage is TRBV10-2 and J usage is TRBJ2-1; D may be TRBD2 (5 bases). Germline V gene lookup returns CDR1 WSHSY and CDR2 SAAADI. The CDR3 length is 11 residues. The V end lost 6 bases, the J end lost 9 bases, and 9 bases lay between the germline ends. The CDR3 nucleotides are TGCGCCAGCAGATATAGCGTTGAGCAGTTCTTC. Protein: CASRYSVEQFF.

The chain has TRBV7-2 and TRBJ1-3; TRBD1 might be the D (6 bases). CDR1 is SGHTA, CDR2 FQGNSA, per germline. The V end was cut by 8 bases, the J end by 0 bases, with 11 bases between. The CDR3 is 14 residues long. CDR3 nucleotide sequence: TGTGCCAGCTCGGGACACCTCTCTGGAAACACCATATATTTT. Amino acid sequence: CASSGHLSGNTIYF.

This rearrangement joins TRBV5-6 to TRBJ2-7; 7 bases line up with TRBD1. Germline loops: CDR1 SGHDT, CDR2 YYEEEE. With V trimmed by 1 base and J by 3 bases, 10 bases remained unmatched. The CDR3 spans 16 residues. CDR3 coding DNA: TGTGCCAGCAGCTTGACCGGTGGACAGGCGCGCTACGAGCAGTACTTC. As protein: CASSLTGGQARYEQYF.

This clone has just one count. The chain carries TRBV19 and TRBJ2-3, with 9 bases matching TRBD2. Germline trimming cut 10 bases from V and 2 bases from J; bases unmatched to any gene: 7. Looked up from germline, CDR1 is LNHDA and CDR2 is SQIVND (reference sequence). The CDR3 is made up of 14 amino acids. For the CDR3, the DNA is TGTGCCACCAGACTAGCGGACTACACAGATACGCAGTATTTT. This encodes CATRLADYTDTQYF.

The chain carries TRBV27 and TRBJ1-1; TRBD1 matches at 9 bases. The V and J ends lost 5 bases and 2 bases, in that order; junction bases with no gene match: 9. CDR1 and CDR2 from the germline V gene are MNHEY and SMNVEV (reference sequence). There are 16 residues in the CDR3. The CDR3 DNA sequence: TGTGCCAGCAGTCCGGGACAGGGCTTACGAAACACTGAAGCTTTCTTT. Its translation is CASSPGQGLRNTEAFF.

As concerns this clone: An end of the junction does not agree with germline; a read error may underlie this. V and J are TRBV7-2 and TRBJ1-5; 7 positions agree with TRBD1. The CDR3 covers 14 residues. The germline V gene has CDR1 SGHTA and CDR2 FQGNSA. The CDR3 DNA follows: TGTGCCAGCAGCATAGGGACAGCCAATCAACCCCAGCATTTT. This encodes CASSIGTANQPQHF.

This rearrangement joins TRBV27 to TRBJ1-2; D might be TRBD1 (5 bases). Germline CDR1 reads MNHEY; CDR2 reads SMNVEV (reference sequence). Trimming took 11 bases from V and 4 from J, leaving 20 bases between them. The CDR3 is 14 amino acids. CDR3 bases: TGTGCCGTAAGACCGCAGGGTAGGGTCTATGGCTACACCTTC. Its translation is CAVRPQGRVYGYTF.

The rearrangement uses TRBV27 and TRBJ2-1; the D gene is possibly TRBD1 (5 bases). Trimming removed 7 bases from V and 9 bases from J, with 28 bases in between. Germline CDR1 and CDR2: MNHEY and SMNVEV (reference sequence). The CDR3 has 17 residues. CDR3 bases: TGTGCCAGCACCAGCAGGGAACACTCCTTTACATATTCTGAGCAGTTCTTC. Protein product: CASTSREHSFTYSEQFF.

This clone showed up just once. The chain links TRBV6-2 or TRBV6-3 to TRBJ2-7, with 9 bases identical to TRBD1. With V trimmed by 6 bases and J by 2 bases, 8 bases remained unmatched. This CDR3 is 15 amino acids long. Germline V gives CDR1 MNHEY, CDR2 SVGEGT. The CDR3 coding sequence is TGTGCCAGCAGCAACGGACAGGGGAGGGCCTACGAGCAGTACTTC. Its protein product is CASSNGQGRAYEQYF.

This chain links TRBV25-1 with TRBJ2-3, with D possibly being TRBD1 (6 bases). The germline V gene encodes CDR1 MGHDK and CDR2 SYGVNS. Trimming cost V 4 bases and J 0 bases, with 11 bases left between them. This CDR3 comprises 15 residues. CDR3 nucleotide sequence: TGTGCCAGCAGTGGTTGGACAGCCAGCACAGATACGCAGTATTTT. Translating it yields CASSGWTASTDTQYF.

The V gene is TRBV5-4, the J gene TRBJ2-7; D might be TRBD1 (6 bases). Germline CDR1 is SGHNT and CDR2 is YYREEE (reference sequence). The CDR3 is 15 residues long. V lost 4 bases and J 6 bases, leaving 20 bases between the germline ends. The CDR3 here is CASSPGTRRGSEQYF. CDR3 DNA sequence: TGTGCCAGCAGCCCAGGGACACGGAGAGGGTCCGAGCAGTACTTC.

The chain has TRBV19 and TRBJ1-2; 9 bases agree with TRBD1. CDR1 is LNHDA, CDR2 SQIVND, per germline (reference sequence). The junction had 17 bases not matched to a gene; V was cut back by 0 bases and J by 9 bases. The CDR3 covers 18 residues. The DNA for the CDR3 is TGTGCCAGTAGTATAGACTCTCGTCCCGGGACAGGGTTTGATCGCTACACCTTC. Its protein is CASSIDSRPGTGFDRYTF.

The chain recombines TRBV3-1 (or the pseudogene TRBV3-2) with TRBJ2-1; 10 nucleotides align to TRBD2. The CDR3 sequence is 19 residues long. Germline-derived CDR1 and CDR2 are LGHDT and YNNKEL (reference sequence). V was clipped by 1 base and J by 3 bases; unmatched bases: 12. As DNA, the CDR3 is TGTGCCAGCAGCCAAGGCCCGTGGGCTAGCGGGGGCCTCTACAATGAGCAGTTCTTC. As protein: CASSQGPWASGGLYNEQFF.

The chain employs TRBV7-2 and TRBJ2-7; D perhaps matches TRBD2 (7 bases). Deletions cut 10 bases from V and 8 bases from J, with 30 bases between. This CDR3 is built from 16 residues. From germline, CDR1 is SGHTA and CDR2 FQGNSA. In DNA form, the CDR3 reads TGTGCCACCTCACCCCTGGCGGGGGCCAAGGCAGTGCAGCAGTACTTC. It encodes CATSPLAGAKAVQQYF.

In DNA, the CDR3 is TGTGCCAGCAGCTTAGGAGAAGGCGGAGATCATACGCAGTATTTT. Amino acids: CASSLGEGGDHTQYF. This rearrangement joins TRBV11-3 to TRBJ2-3, with D unresolved. Trimming left V 1 base short and J 7 bases short, with 15 bases between. The CDR3 contains 15 residues. Germline CDR1 SGHNT, CDR2 YENEEA.

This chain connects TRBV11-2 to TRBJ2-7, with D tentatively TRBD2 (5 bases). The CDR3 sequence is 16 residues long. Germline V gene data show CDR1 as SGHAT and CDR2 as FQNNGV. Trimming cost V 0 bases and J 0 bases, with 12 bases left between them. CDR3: CASSLESGFYSYEQYF. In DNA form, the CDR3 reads TGTGCCAGCAGCTTAGAGTCGGGGTTTTACTCCTACGAGCAGTACTTC.

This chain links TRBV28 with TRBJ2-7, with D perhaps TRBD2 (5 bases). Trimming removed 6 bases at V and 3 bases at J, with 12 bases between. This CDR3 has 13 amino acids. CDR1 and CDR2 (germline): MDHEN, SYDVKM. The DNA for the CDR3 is TGTGCCAGCAGCCCCGAGGGCAACTACGAGCAGTACTTC. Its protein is CASSPEGNYEQYF.

This chain's CDR3 is CASSSGVSSTDTQYF. The CDR3 DNA sequence: TGCGCCAGCAGCTCGGGGGTTTCCTCCACAGATACGCAGTATTTT. The chain has TRBV5-1 and TRBJ2-3, with a tentative D call TRBD2 (6 bases). Germline V CDR1 and CDR2: SGHRS, YFSETQ. V was cut by 3 bases and J by 2 bases, with 13 bases left in between. The CDR3 is made up of 15 amino acids.